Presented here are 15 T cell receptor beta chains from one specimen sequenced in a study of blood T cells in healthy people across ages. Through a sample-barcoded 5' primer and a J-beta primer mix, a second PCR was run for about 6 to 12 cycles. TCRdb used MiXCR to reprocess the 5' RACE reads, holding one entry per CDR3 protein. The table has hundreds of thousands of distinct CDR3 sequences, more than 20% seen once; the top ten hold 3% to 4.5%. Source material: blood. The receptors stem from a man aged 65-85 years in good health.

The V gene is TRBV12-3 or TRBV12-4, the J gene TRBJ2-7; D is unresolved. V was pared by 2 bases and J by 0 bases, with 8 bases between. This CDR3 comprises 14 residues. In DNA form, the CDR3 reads TGTGCCAGCAGTTTACCCTCAAGCTCCTACGAGCAGTACTTC. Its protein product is CASSLPSSSYEQYF.

Here the CDR3 reads CSARTLTGINEQFF. DNA for the CDR3: TGCAGTGCTAGGACTTTAACAGGTATCAATGAGCAGTTCTTC. The chain couples TRBV20-1 to TRBJ2-1, with D possibly TRBD1 on 5 matching bases. The CDR3 spans 14 residues. The V end lost 3 bases, the J end lost 6 bases, and 15 bases lay between the germline ends. Per germline, CDR1 DFQATT and CDR2 SNEGSKA (reference sequence).

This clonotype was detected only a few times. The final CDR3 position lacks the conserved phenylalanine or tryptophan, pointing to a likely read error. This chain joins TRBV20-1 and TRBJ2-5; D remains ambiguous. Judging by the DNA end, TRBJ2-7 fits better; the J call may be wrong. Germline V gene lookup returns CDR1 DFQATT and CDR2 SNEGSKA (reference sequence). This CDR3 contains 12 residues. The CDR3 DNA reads TGCAGTGCTAGGCCGGACCGTGACGAGCAGTACCTC. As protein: CSARPDRDEQYL.

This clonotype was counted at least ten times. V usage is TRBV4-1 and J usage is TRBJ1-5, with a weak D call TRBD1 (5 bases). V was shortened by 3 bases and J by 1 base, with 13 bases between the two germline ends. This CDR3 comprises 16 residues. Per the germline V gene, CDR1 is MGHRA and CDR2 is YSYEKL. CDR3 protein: CASSQTQVKSNQPQHF. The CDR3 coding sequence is TGCGCCAGCAGCCAGACACAGGTAAAAAGCAATCAGCCCCAGCATTTT.

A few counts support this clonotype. CDR3 DNA: TGTGCCAGCAGTTACATAGCGGGAGGGCCCCAGTTCTTC. This encodes CASSYIAGGPQFF. The chain recombines TRBV6-5 with TRBJ2-1; 11 bases match TRBD2. Germline V gene data show CDR1 as MNHEY and CDR2 as SVGAGI. CDR3 size: 13 residues. The V segment lost 2 bases and the J segment 13 bases; nucleotides outside the gene matches: 4.

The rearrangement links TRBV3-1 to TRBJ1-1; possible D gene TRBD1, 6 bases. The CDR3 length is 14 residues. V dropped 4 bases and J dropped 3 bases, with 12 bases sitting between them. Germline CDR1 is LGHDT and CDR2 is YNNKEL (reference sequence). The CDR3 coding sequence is TGTGCCAGCAGCCTCCAGGGGATAGACACTGAAGCTTTCTTT. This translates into CASSLQGIDTEAFF. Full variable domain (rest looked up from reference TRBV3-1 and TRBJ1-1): DTAVSQTPKYLVTQMGNDKSIKCEQNLGHDTMYWYKQDSKKFLKIMFSYNNKELIINETVPNRFSPKSPDKAHLNLHINSLELGDSAVYFCASSLQGIDTEAFFGQGTRLTVV.

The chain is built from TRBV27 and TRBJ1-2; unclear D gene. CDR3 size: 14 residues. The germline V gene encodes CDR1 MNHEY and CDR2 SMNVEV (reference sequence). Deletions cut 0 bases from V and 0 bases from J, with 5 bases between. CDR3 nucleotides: TGTGCCAGCAGTTTATCGGCAACTAACTATGGCTACACCTTC. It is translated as CASSLSATNYGYTF.

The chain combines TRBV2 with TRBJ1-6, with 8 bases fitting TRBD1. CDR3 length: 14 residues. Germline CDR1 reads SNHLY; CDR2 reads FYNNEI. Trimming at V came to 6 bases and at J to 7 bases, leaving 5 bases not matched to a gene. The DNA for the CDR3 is TGTGCCAGCAGGGATCAGGGGGCCAATTCACCCCTCCACTTT. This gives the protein CASRDQGANSPLHF.

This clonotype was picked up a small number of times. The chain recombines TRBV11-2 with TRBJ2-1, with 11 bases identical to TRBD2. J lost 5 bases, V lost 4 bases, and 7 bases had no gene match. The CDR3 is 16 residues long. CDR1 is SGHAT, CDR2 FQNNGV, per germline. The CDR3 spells CASSSPLGLADNEQFF. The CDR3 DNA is TGTGCCAGCAGCTCACCCCTGGGACTAGCGGACAATGAGCAGTTCTTC.

This CDR3 reads CASSLQGVSGTDTQYF. In DNA, the CDR3 is TGTGCCAGCAGCCTCCAGGGTGTGTCGGGCACAGATACGCAGTATTTT. The chain couples TRBV5-4 to TRBJ2-3; D possibly corresponds to TRBD1 (5 bases). The V end was cut by 4 bases, the J end by 1 base, with 16 bases between. The CDR3 covers 16 residues. Germline assignment: CDR1 SGHNT and CDR2 YYREEE (reference sequence).

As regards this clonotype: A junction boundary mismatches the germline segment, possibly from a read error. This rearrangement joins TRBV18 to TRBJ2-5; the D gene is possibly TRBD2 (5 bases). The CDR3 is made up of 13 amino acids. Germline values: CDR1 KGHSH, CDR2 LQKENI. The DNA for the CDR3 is TGTGCCAGCTCACCAAATCTGGGAGAGACCCAGTGCTTC. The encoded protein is CASSPNLGETQCF.

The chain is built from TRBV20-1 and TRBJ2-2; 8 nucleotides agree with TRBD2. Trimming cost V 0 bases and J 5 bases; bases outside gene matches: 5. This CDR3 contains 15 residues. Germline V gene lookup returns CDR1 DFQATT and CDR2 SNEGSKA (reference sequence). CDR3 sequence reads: CSAREVAGRTGELFF. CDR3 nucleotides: TGCAGTGCTAGAGAGGTAGCGGGGCGGACCGGGGAGCTGTTTTTT.

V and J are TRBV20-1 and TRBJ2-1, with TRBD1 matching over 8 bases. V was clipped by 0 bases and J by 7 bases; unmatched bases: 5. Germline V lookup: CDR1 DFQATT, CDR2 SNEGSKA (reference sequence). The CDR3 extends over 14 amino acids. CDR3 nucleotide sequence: TGCAGTGCTAGAGATGCCGGACAGGGTAATGAGCAGTTCTTC. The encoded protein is CSARDAGQGNEQFF.

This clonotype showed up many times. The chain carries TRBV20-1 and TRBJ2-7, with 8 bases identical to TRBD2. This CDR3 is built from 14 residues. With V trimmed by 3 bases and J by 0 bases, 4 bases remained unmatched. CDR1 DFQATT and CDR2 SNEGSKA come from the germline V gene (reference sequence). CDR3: CSASNGLASYEQYF. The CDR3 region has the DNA TGCAGTGCTAGCAACGGACTAGCCTCCTACGAGCAGTACTTC.

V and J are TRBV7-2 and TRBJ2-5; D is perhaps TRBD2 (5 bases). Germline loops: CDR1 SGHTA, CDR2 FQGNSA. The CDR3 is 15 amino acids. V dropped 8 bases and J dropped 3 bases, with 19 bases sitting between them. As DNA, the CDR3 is TGTGCCAGCTCCACGGGGTCCTCCGCCGAAGAGACCCAGTACTTC. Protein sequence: CASSTGSSAEETQYF.